The entry below describes one TCR beta chain. No antigen is known for it. Trimming took 7 bases from V and 6 from J; bases not matched to a gene: 9. CDR1 and CDR2 (germline): SNHLY, FYNNEI. This CDR3 contains 14 residues. Using viral peptide pools, the ViraFEST assay grew out antigen-specific CD4+ T cells prior to sequencing. Following 10 days of culture, CD4+ T cells were isolated. PCR confirmed that the person was infected with SARS-CoV-2 between March and December 2020. The data stem from a study of vaccination effects on CD4 cells after COVID-19. The study's findings and limits: Limitations: small convalescent group and missing early post-infection timepoints.

Generated by immunoSEQ multiplex PCR, the TCRdb table keeps only in-frame clones and is missing some. Among 20,000 to 30,000 clones listed, approximately 80% were seen once. The sequences come from CD4+ T cells from PBMCs cultured with HCoV-NL63 spike peptides, collected before COVID-19 vaccination. This chain uses TRBV2 with TRBJ1-2, with TRBD1 identical over 9 bases. The sequence came from a human donor who had a prior SARS-CoV-2 infection. The CDR3 loop is CASIPIQGANGYTF. DNA for the CDR3: TGTGCCAGCATTCCAATACAGGGGGCCAATGGCTACACCTTC.